This T cell receptor beta chain was identified in a study of Graves' ophthalmopathy and Graves' hyperthyroidism. The CDR3 spans 16 residues. V dropped 6 bases and J dropped 3; count of bases not matched to a gene: 12. The germline gives CDR1 MNHNS, CDR2 SASEGT. As the template, RNA transcripts were used to amplify TCR beta CDR3 regions. RT-PCR in the first round used HTBI primers; a second-round multiplex PCR followed. Via MiXCR, TCRdb re-called the multiplex PCR reads, giving one row per CDR3 protein. The sample holds about 390,000 distinct CDR3 sequences, approximately 15% seen once. Sample: peripheral blood. This sequence joins TRBV6-1 and TRBJ2-7; 9 nucleotides agree with TRBD1. The sequence came from a young woman with stable Graves' hyperthyroidism. The CDR3 loop is CASRSLRDRDDYEQYF. The DNA of the CDR3 is TGTGCCAGCAGGAGCCTCCGGGACAGGGACGACTACGAGCAGTACTTC.